This entry lists 15 T cell receptor beta chains sequenced from one sample in a study of a mutant IDH1 vaccine in newly diagnosed glioma. This sample's time point: week 23, last vaccination. The investigators gave 300 ug of mutant IDH1 20-mer peptide in each vaccine dose, together with topical imiquimod. These receptors' targets are unknown. TCRdb's table, derived via immunoSEQ multiplex PCR, lists solely in-frame clones and lacks some. The table shows roughly 38,000 clones, with about three quarters occurring only once. Material: PBMCs, obtained from a glioma patient whose treatment included an IDH1 peptide vaccine. These receptors were collected from a man in his forties or fifties with glioma.

This clone was picked up a small number of times. The chain uses TRBV5-4 and TRBJ1-4; 7 bases agree with TRBD1. The CDR3 runs 12 residues. The junction had 2 bases not matched to a gene; V was cut back by 4 bases and J by 8 bases. Germline CDR1 and CDR2: SGHNT and YYREEE (reference sequence). CDR3: CASSTRGEKLFF. CDR3 coding DNA: TGTGCCAGCAGCACCAGGGGGGAAAAACTGTTTTTT.

The V call is TRBV29-1, the J call TRBJ1-1, with 7 bases that match TRBD1. Germline values: CDR1 SQVTM, CDR2 ANQGSEA. The ends lost 7 bases at V and 0 bases at J; junction bases unmatched: 8. This CDR3 region has 14 residues. CDR3 coding DNA: TGCAGCGCTTTGCCACAGGGGATGAACACTGAAGCTTTCTTT. Amino acids: CSALPQGMNTEAFF. Together with reference TRBV29-1 and TRBJ1-1, the CDR3 gives the full variable domain: SAVISQKPSRDICQRGTSLTIQCQVDSQVTMMFWYRQQPGQSLTLIATANQGSEATYESGFVIDKFPISRPNLTFSTLTVSNMSPEDSSIYLCSALPQGMNTEAFFGQGTRLTVV.

V usage is TRBV27 and J usage is TRBJ2-1, with a possible D match to TRBD2 (5 bases). This CDR3 spans 15 amino acids. Trimming took off 8 bases at V and 2 bases at J, with 16 bases between the two ends. Per the germline V gene, CDR1 is MNHEY and CDR2 is SMNVEV (reference sequence). CDR3 coding DNA: TGTGCCAGCTCCTTGGGAGAGGCCCCCTACAATGAGCAGTTCTTC. This sequence encodes CASSLGEAPYNEQFF.

The CDR3 spells CAWSRRELANEKLFF. For the CDR3, the DNA is TGTGCCTGGAGTAGACGGGAATTGGCTAATGAAAAACTGTTTTTT. The rearrangement links TRBV30 to TRBJ1-4; D remains unclear. CDR3 length equals 15 residues. The V end lost 2 bases, the J end lost 3 bases, and 13 bases lay between the germline ends. Germline CDR1 is GTSNPN and CDR2 is SVGIG (reference sequence).

This chain uses TRBV5-4 with TRBJ2-5; maybe TRBD2 (6 bases). Germline V lookup: CDR1 SGHNT, CDR2 YYREEE (reference sequence). The CDR3 has 14 residues. Trimming stripped 4 bases from V and 0 bases from J, with 10 bases between. The CDR3 reads CASSARDYQETQYF. The CDR3 nucleotides read TGTGCCAGCAGCGCCCGGGACTACCAAGAGACCCAGTACTTC.

This rearrangement joins TRBV7-9 to TRBJ2-5; D unclear. Germline CDR1 reads SEHNR; CDR2 reads FQNEAQ (reference sequence). The CDR3 has 11 amino acids. The V gene lost 3 bases and the J gene lost 3 bases, with 2 bases spanning the gap. The chain's CDR3 is CASSFKETQYF. The CDR3 DNA reads as TGTGCCAGCAGCTTCAAAGAGACCCAGTACTTC.

V and J are TRBV19 and TRBJ2-7, with 8 bases lining up with TRBD1. Unmatched junction bases numbered 4, after V lost 7 bases and J lost 2 bases. The CDR3 is 13 amino acids. CDR1 is LNHDA and CDR2 is SQIVND in the germline V gene (reference sequence). As DNA, the CDR3 is TGTGCCAGTAAACGGACAGGGACCTACGAGCAGTACTTC. It codes for CASKRTGTYEQYF.

Regarding this clone: Mismatch with germline at one junction end may stem from a read error. The chain links TRBV2 to TRBJ1-4; D uncertain. Per the germline V gene, CDR1 is SNHLY and CDR2 is FYNNEI. CDR3 length: 11 amino acids. CDR3 amino acids: CASSDLGRVVF. DNA for the CDR3: TGTGCCAGCAGTGATCTCGGACGGGTAGTTTTT.

This clone has a single count. This rearrangement joins TRBV4-1 to TRBJ2-1, with 8 bases lining up with TRBD1. Looked up from germline, CDR1 is MGHRA and CDR2 is YSYEKL. CDR3 length equals 13 residues. V trimming: 4 bases; J trimming: 6 bases; junction bases outside the gene matches: 2. CDR3: CASSLTGGNEQFF. The CDR3 coding sequence is TGCGCCAGCAGCCTTACAGGGGGCAATGAGCAGTTCTTC.

The chain is built from TRBV19 and TRBJ2-7; the D gene is possibly TRBD1 (6 bases). Between the trimmed V and J ends, which lost 5 bases and 0 bases, there was a span of 14 bases. The germline gives CDR1 LNHDA, CDR2 SQIVND (reference sequence). This CDR3 spans 15 amino acids. The CDR3 DNA is TGTGCCAGTAGTCCCGCAGGGGTGAGCTCCTACGAGCAGTACTTC. Encoded protein: CASSPAGVSSYEQYF. Using reference TRBV19 and TRBJ2-7 for the parts outside the CDR3, the full variable domain is DGGITQSPKYLFRKEGQNVTLSCEQNLNHDAMYWYRQDPGQGLRLIYYSQIVNDFQKGDIAEGYSVSREKKESFPLTVTSAQKNPTAFYLCASSPAGVSSYEQYFGPGTRLTVT.

This chain links TRBV5-1 with TRBJ2-7; weak D call: TRBD1 (6 bases). V lost 0 bases to trimming and J lost 0 bases, with 7 bases between them. The CDR3 runs to 14 residues. Germline CDR1 SGHRS, CDR2 YFSETQ. This CDR3 is CASSLATGSYEQYF. CDR3 DNA sequence: TGCGCCAGCAGCTTGGCGACAGGCTCCTACGAGCAGTACTTC.

The chain joins TRBV18 to TRBJ2-4; no firm D call. Germline-derived CDR1 and CDR2 are KGHSH and LQKENI. The CDR3 length is 15 residues. V dropped 2 bases and J dropped 1 base, with 9 bases sitting between them. CDR3 sequence (DNA): TGTGCCAGCTCACCAGGGGTGGAGGCCAAAAACATTCAGTACTTC. Translating it yields CASSPGVEAKNIQYF.

The chain carries TRBV7-9 and TRBJ2-3; D may correspond to TRBD1 or TRBD2 (5 bases each). Germline V lookup: CDR1 SEHNR, CDR2 FQNEAQ (reference sequence). This CDR3 is built from 17 residues. Trimming stripped 5 bases from V and 6 bases from J, with 24 bases between. The CDR3 sequence is CASSPIDGGLMTDTQYF. The CDR3 nucleotides read TGTGCCAGCAGCCCCATAGATGGGGGATTAATGACGGATACGCAGTATTTT.

The chain is built from TRBV5-6 and TRBJ1-1; D perhaps matches TRBD1 (6 bases). Germline CDR1 SGHDT, CDR2 YYEEEE. CDR3 size: 15 residues. The V end was cut by 3 bases, the J end by 6 bases, with 18 bases between. The DNA of the CDR3 is TGTGCCAGCAGCTCGACCCCCTGGGGGGGCGCTGAAGCTTTCTTT. Translating it yields CASSSTPWGGAEAFF.

This rearrangement joins TRBV29-1 to TRBJ2-5; a weak D match, TRBD2 (6 bases). Trimming cost V 3 bases and J 6 bases, with 11 bases left between them. The CDR3 contains 12 residues. The germline gives CDR1 SQVTM, CDR2 ANQGSEA. This CDR3 is CSVDGGLKTQYF. CDR3 bases: TGCAGCGTTGATGGAGGGTTAAAGACCCAGTACTTC.